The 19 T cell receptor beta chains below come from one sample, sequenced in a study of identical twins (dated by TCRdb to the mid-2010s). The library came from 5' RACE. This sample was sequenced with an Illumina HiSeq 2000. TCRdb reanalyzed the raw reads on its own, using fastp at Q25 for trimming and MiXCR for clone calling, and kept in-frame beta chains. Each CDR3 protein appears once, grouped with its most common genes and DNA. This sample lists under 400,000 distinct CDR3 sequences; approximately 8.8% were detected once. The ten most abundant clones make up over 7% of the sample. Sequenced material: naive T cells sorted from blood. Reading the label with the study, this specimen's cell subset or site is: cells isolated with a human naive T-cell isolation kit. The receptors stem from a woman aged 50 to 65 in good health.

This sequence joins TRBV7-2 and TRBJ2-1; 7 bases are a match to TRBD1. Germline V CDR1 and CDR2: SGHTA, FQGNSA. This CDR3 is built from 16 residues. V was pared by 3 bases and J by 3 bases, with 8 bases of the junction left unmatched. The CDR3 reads CASSLTGPRIYNEQFF. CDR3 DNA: TGTGCCAGCAGCTTGACAGGGCCCAGAATCTACAATGAGCAGTTCTTC. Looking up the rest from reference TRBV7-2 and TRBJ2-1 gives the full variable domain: GAGVSQSPSNKVTEKGKDVELRCDPISGHTALYWYRQSLGQGLEFLIYFQGNSAPDKSGLPSDRFSAERTGGSVSTLTIQRTQQEDSAVYLCASSLTGPRIYNEQFFGPGTRLTVL.

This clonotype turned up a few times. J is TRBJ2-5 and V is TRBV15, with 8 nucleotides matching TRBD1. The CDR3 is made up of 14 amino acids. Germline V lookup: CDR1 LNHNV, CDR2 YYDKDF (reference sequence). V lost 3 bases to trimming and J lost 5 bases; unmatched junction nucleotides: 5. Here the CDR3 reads CATSSGQGRETQYF. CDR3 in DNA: TGTGCCACCAGCAGCGGACAGGGAAGGGAGACCCAGTACTTC.

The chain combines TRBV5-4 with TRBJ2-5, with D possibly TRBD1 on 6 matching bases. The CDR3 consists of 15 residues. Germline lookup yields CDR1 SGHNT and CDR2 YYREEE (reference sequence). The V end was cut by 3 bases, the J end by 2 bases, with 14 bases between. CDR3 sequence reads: CASSSYTDRQETQYF. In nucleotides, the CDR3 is TGTGCCAGCAGCTCTTATACGGACAGACAAGAGACCCAGTACTTC. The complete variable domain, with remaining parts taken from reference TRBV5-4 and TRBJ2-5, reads ETGVTQSPTHLIKTRGQQVTLRCSSQSGHNTVSWYQQALGQGPQFIFQYYREEENGRGNFPPRFSGLQFPNYSSELNVNALELDDSALYLCASSSYTDRQETQYFGPGTRLLVL.

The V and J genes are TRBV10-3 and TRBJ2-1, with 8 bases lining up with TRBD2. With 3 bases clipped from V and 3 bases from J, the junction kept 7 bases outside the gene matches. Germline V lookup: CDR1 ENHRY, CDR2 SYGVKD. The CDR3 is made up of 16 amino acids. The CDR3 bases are TGTGCCATCAGTGAAGGGAGCGGGAGTCTCTACAATGAGCAGTTCTTC. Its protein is CAISEGSGSLYNEQFF.

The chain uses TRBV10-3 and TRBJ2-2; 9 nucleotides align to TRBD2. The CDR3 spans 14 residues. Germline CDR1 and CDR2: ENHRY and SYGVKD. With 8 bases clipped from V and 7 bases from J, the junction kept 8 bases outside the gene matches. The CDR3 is CAIAEVAGVGELFF. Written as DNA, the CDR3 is TGTGCCATCGCGGAGGTAGCGGGAGTCGGGGAGCTGTTTTTT.

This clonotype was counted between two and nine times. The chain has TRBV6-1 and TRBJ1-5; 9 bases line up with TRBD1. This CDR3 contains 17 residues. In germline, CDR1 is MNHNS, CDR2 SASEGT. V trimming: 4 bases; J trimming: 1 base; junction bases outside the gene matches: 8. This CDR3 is CASSATGGERSNQPQHF. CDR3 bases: TGTGCCAGCAGTGCAACAGGGGGCGAAAGGAGCAATCAGCCCCAGCATTTT.

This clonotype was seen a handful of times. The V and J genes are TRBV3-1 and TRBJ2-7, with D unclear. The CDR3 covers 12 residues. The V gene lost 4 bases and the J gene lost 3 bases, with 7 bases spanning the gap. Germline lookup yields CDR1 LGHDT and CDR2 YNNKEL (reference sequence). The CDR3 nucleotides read TGTGCCAGCAGCCTTGATAACTACGAGCAGTACTTC. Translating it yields CASSLDNYEQYF.

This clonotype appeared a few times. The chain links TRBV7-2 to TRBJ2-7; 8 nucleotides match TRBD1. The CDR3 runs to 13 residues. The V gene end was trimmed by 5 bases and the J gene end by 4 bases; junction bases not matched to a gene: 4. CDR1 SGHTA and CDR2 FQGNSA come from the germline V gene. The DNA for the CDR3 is TGTGCCAGCAGCCACCGGACAGGGTACGAGCAGTACTTC. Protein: CASSHRTGYEQYF.

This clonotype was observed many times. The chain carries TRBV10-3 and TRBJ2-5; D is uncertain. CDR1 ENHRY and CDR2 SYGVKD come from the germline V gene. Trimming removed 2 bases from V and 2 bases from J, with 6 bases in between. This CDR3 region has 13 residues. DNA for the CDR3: TGTGCCATCAGTGAGAGTGTTCAAGAGACCCAGTACTTC. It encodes CAISESVQETQYF.

The CDR3 DNA reads TGCAGTGCTAGAGATTGGGGGGACACTGAAGCTTTCTTT. Translated, it gives CSARDWGDTEAFF. The chain is built from TRBV20-1 and TRBJ1-1; weak D call: TRBD1 (5 bases). The CDR3 spans 13 residues. CDR1 and CDR2 from the germline V gene are DFQATT and SNEGSKA (reference sequence). V lost 0 bases to trimming and J lost 3 bases, with 8 bases between them.

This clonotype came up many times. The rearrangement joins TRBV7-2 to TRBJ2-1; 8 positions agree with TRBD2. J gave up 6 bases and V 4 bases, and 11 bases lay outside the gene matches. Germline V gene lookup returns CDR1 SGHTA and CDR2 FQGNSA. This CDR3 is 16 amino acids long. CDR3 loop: CASSYPIRLAPNEQFF. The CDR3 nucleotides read TGTGCCAGCAGCTATCCTATCCGACTAGCGCCCAATGAGCAGTTCTTC.

In nucleotides, the CDR3 is TGTGCCAGCAGCGCAGGACTAGCGGGAGTGGGAGAGACCCAGTACTTC. Its protein is CASSAGLAGVGETQYF. V usage is TRBV5-4 and J usage is TRBJ2-5; TRBD2 agrees at 13 bases. Per germline, CDR1 SGHNT and CDR2 YYREEE (reference sequence). The CDR3 has 16 residues. The ends lost 4 bases at V and 4 bases at J; junction bases unmatched: 7.

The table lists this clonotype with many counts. The CDR3 nucleotides are TGCGCCAGCAGCTTGAAACCCCCGGGTCTGTCCGGGGAGCTGTTTTTT. The encoded protein is CASSLKPPGLSGELFF. V usage is TRBV5-1 and J usage is TRBJ2-2, with no clear D. V was trimmed by 1 base and J by 6 bases, leaving 16 bases between them. The CDR3 totals 16 residues. Germline V gene sequence: CDR1 SGHRS, CDR2 YFSETQ.

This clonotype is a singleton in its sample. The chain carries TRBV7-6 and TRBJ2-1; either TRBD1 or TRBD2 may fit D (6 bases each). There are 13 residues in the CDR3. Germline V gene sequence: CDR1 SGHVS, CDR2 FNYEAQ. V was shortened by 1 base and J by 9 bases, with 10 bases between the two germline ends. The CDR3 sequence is CASSLGGGPEQFF. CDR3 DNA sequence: TGTGCCAGCAGCTTAGGAGGGGGGCCTGAGCAGTTCTTC. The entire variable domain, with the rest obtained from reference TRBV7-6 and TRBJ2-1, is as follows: GAGVSQSPRYKVTKRGQDVALRCDPISGHVSLYWYRQALGQGPEFLTYFNYEAQQDKSGLPNDRFSAERPEGSISTLTIQRTEQRDSAMYRCASSLGGGPEQFFGPGTRLTVL.

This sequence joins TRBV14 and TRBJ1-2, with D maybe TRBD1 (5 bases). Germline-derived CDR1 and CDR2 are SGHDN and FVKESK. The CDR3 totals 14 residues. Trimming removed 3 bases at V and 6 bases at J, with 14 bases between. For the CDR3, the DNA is TGTGCCAGCAGCCAGGAGACAGTCAGGCATGGCTACACCTTC. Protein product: CASSQETVRHGYTF.

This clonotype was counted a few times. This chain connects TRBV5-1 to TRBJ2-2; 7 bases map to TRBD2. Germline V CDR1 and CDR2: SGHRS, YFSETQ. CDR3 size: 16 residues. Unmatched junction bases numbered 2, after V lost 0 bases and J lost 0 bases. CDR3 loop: CASSLAGGSNTGELFF. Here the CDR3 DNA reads TGCGCCAGCAGCTTGGCCGGGGGGTCGAACACCGGGGAGCTGTTTTTT.

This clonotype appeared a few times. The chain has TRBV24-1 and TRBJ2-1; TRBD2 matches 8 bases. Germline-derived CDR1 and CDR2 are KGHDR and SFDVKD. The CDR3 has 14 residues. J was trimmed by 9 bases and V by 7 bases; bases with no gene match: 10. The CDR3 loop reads CATRGTGGDGEQFF. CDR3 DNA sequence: TGTGCCACCAGGGGTACGGGAGGGGACGGTGAGCAGTTCTTC.

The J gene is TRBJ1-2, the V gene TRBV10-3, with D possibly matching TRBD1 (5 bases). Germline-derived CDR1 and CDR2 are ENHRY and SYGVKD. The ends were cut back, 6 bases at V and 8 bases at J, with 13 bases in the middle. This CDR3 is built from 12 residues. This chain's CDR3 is CAIRNGTAGYTF. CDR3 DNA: TGTGCCATCAGAAACGGGACTGCGGGCTACACCTTC.

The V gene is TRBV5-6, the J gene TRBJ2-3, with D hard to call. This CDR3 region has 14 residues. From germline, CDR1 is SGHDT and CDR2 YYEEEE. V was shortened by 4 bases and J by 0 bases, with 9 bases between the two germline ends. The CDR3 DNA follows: TGTGCCAGCAGCAAGACCTATAGCACAGATACGCAGTATTTT. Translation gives CASSKTYSTDTQYF.